These 22 T cell receptor beta chains originate from one sample sequenced in a study of cytomegalovirus exposure and HLA in healthy donors. PCR used 60 Vbeta primers and 13 Jbeta primers. Measured with immunoSEQ multiplex PCR; TCRdb has only the in-frame clones, and not every one. The table has about 170,000 clones, over 60% seen once. Sequencing was done on a sample of PBMCs. The source of these receptors is a female donor in good health and CMV-seronegative.

This chain uses TRBV6-1 with TRBJ1-2, with a weak D call TRBD1 (6 bases). Germline-derived CDR1 and CDR2 are MNHNS and SASEGT. Trimming shortened V by 6 bases and J by 7 bases, and 15 bases separated the two germline ends. The CDR3 is 13 residues long. The CDR3 is CASSEQGLSGYTF. DNA for the CDR3: TGTGCCAGCAGCGAACAGGGCCTTAGTGGCTACACCTTC.

The chain combines TRBV12-2 with TRBJ2-1; the table gives TRBD1 as D, unverified against the DNA. TRBV12-2 is a documented pseudogene. CDR3 size: 16 residues. CDR3 DNA sequence: TGTGCAAGTCGCTCCGCCGGGACAGGGCCCAACAATGAGCAGTTCTTC. Translation: CASRSAGTGPNNEQFF.

V usage is TRBV5-1 and J usage is TRBJ1-3, with 7 bases aligning to TRBD1. This CDR3 region has 17 residues. Per germline, CDR1 SGHRS and CDR2 YFSETQ. After removal of 4 bases from V and 4 bases from J, the junction contained 14 bases not matched to a gene. The CDR3 is CASSPGQVGAGGNTIYF. In nucleotides, the CDR3 is TGCGCCAGCAGCCCCGGACAGGTAGGGGCAGGAGGAAACACCATATATTTT.

The chain employs TRBV28 and TRBJ2-1, with D perhaps matching TRBD1 (5 bases). Germline V gives CDR1 MDHEN, CDR2 SYDVKM. This CDR3 has 15 residues. Trimming took off 5 bases at V and 4 bases at J, with 15 bases between the two ends. DNA of the CDR3: TGTGCCAGCAGTCCAGGGTCGGCCGGTTACAATGAGCAGTTCTTC. This encodes CASSPGSAGYNEQFF.

The V call is TRBV5-1, the J call TRBJ2-5; 13 bases fit TRBD2. With V trimmed by 2 bases and J by 3 bases, 1 base remained unmatched. The CDR3 spans 15 residues. Germline V gene sequence: CDR1 SGHRS, CDR2 YFSETQ. The chain's CDR3 is CASSLGTSGEETQYF. The CDR3 coding sequence is TGCGCCAGCAGCTTAGGGACTAGCGGGGAAGAGACCCAGTACTTC.

V gene TRBV7-3 combines with J gene TRBJ2-2, with D uncertain. The CDR3 has 12 residues. Trimming left V 2 bases short and J 6 bases short, with 4 bases between. The germline CDR1 and CDR2 sequences are SGHTA and FQGTGA. The DNA for the CDR3 is TGTGCCAGCAGCTTACCGGCCGGGGAGCTGTTTTTT. This encodes CASSLPAGELFF.

The V and J genes are TRBV4-1 and TRBJ2-1, with 10 bases identical to TRBD1. The germline V gene has CDR1 MGHRA and CDR2 YSYEKL. Germline trimming cut 0 bases from V and 7 bases from J; bases unmatched to any gene: 9. CDR3 length equals 17 residues. The DNA of the CDR3 is TGCGCCAGCAGCCAAGATCTAGGGACAGGGGCGAGGAATGAGCAGTTCTTC. Translation gives CASSQDLGTGARNEQFF.

This sequence joins TRBV6-1 and TRBJ1-3; a weak D match, TRBD1 (6 bases). V dropped 2 bases and J dropped 1 base, with 12 bases sitting between them. The CDR3 covers 16 residues. Germline CDR1 reads MNHNS; CDR2 reads SASEGT. The CDR3 DNA is TGTGCCAGCAGTGAAAATTTAGGACAGTCTGGAAACACCATATATTTT. Protein product: CASSENLGQSGNTIYF.

V gene TRBV4-1 combines with J gene TRBJ2-3; the D gene is possibly TRBD1 (5 bases). The ends were cut back, 1 base at V and 1 base at J, with 6 bases in the middle. CDR3 length equals 14 residues. CDR1 and CDR2 from the germline V gene are MGHRA and YSYEKL. For the CDR3, the DNA is TGCGCCAGCAGCCAAGTAGGGGGCACAGATACGCAGTATTTT. This codes for CASSQVGGTDTQYF.

The chain combines TRBV6-5 with TRBJ1-3; D ambiguous. Germline V gene data show CDR1 as MNHEY and CDR2 as SVGAGI. The length of the CDR3 is 16 residues. V was trimmed by 0 bases and J by 4 bases, leaving 13 bases between them. The CDR3 bases are TGTGCCAGCAGTTACTCTTCGGACCGGAGGGGAAACACCATATATTTT. It codes for CASSYSSDRRGNTIYF.

This clone was counted only a few times. V gene TRBV28 combines with J gene TRBJ2-7, with 16 nucleotides matching TRBD2. The CDR3 contains 15 residues. J lost 6 bases, V lost 2 bases, and 1 base had no gene match. Per germline, CDR1 MDHEN and CDR2 SYDVKM. In DNA form, the CDR3 reads TGTGCCAGCAGTTTAGGGACTAGCGGGAGGGGCGAGCAGTACTTC. Protein product: CASSLGTSGRGEQYF.

The genes are TRBV7-9 and TRBJ1-1; TRBD1 matches at 7 bases. CDR1 is SEHNR, CDR2 FQNEAQ, per germline (reference sequence). Trimming removed 7 bases from V and 1 base from J; junction bases left unmatched: 6. The CDR3 runs 14 residues. The CDR3 spells CASILPGGNTEAFF. CDR3 DNA sequence: TGTGCCAGCATTCTTCCAGGGGGGAACACTGAAGCTTTCTTT.

This chain uses TRBV19 with TRBJ1-2; no clear D gene. Germline values: CDR1 LNHDA, CDR2 SQIVND (reference sequence). V was trimmed by 5 bases and J by 1 base, leaving 17 bases between them. The CDR3 is 16 residues long. This chain's CDR3 is CASSPLRGTLNYGYTF. CDR3 DNA sequence: TGTGCCAGTAGTCCCCTCCGAGGCACACTTAACTATGGCTACACCTTC.

V is TRBV7-9 and J is TRBJ1-1; unclear D gene. The germline CDR1 and CDR2 sequences are SEHNR and FQNEAQ (reference sequence). V was shortened by 5 bases and J by 6 bases, with 10 bases between the two germline ends. This CDR3 region has 12 residues. For the CDR3, the DNA is TGTGCCAGCAGCCCTGGGCGGGCTGAAGCTTTCTTT. Residues: CASSPGRAEAFF.

The CDR3 sequence: CASSQDAIGGGAKNEQYF. The CDR3 DNA reads as TGTGCCAGCAGCCAAGATGCCATTGGCGGGGGGGCGAAGAACGAGCAGTACTTC. This chain uses TRBV4-2 with TRBJ2-7, with TRBD2 matching over 9 bases. V gave up 0 bases and J gave up 5 bases; unmatched junction bases: 14. CDR1 is LGHNA and CDR2 is YNFKEQ in the germline V gene. CDR3 size: 18 residues.

This chain joins TRBV12-5 and TRBJ1-1; TRBD1 is a possible D gene (6 bases). Germline V gene lookup returns CDR1 LGHNT and CDR2 FRNRAP. The CDR3 is made up of 16 amino acids. Between the trimmed V and J ends, which lost 0 bases and 5 bases, there was a span of 16 bases. CDR3 in DNA: TGTGCTAGTGGTTTGGTACATTACAGGGTGGGTACTGAAGCTTTCTTT. Translating it yields CASGLVHYRVGTEAFF.

This clone was counted once. The J gene is TRBJ2-3, the V gene TRBV6-5, with D possibly matching TRBD1 (6 bases). Between the trimmed V and J ends, which lost 4 bases and 3 bases, there was a span of 14 bases. This CDR3 has 15 amino acids. The germline V gene has CDR1 MNHEY and CDR2 SVGAGI. In DNA form, the CDR3 reads TGTGCCAGCAGTTCTGACAGGACTCTAACAGATACGCAGTATTTT. It encodes CASSSDRTLTDTQYF.

This clone was found a few times. The gene calls are TRBV18 and TRBJ1-4; D call uncertain. Germline V gene sequence: CDR1 KGHSH, CDR2 LQKENI. There are 16 residues in the CDR3. Trimming took 1 base from V and 0 from J, leaving 9 bases between them. The CDR3: CASSPLTAATNEKLFF. The CDR3 DNA is TGTGCCAGCTCACCACTTACAGCCGCAACTAATGAAAAACTGTTTTTT.

This chain links TRBV4-3 with TRBJ2-5; 13 nucleotides agree with TRBD2. The CDR3 consists of 15 residues. V was pared by 5 bases and J by 7 bases, with 7 bases of the junction left unmatched. Germline V gene lookup returns CDR1 LGHNA and CDR2 YSLEER. CDR3 protein: CASSSPTSGGGTQYF. In nucleotides, the CDR3 is TGCGCCAGCAGCTCCCCAACTAGCGGGGGGGGGACCCAGTACTTC.

This chain connects TRBV5-6 to TRBJ1-3; a weak D match, TRBD1 (6 bases). CDR3 size: 16 residues. Trimming pared 3 bases from V and 0 bases from J, leaving 13 bases between. Germline CDR1 is SGHDT and CDR2 is YYEEEE. CDR3 loop: CASSSPRDNSGNTIYF. The DNA of the CDR3 is TGTGCCAGCAGCTCGCCGAGGGACAACTCTGGAAACACCATATATTTT.

The chain recombines TRBV4-1 with TRBJ2-3; 12 bases map to TRBD2. Looked up from germline, CDR1 is MGHRA and CDR2 is YSYEKL. The CDR3 length is 16 residues. V was clipped by 1 base and J by 3 bases; unmatched bases: 2. CDR3 DNA: TGCGCCAGCAGCCAAGCTAGCGGGGGGGCTACAGATACGCAGTATTTT. The encoded protein is CASSQASGGATDTQYF.

The CDR3 reads CASSSGQGLYGYTF. The CDR3 nucleotides read TGTGCCAGCAGCTCCGGACAGGGGCTCTATGGCTACACCTTC. The chain carries TRBV7-9 and TRBJ1-2, with 9 positions matching TRBD1. Germline-derived CDR1 and CDR2 are SEHNR and FQNEAQ (reference sequence). There are 14 residues in the CDR3. Unmatched junction bases numbered 4, after V lost 4 bases and J lost 4 bases.